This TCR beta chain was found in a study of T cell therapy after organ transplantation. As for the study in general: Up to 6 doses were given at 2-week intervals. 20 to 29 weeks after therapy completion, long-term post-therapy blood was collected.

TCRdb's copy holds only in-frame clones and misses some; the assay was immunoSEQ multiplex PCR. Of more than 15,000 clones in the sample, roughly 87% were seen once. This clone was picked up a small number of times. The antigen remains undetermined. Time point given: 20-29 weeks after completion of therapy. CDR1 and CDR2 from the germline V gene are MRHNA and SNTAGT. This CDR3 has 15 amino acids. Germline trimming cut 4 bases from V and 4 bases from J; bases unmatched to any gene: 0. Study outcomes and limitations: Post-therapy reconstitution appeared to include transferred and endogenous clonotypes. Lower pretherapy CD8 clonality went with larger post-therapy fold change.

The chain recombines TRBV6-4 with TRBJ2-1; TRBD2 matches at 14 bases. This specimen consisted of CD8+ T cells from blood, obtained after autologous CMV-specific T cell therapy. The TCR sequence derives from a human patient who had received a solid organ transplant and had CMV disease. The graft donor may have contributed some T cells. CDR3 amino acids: CASSGTSGGYNEQFF. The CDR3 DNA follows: TGTGCCAGCAGTGGGACTAGCGGGGGGTACAATGAGCAGTTCTTC.